These 11 T cell receptor beta chains were sequenced from one sample in a study of cytomegalovirus exposure and HLA in healthy donors. The PCR ran on 60 Vbeta and 13 Jbeta primers. The assay was immunoSEQ multiplex PCR, and TCRdb's table has in-frame clones only and misses some. This sample has 150,000 to 200,000 clones, with just over 75% found just once. Sequencing was performed on PBMCs. All receptors come from a man aged 35-49 years in good health and CMV-seronegative.

This rearrangement joins TRBV6-5 to TRBJ1-2, with unresolved D. Germline V gene data show CDR1 as MNHEY and CDR2 as SVGAGI. The CDR3 runs 13 residues. V lost 4 bases to trimming and J lost 4 bases, with 10 bases between them. The CDR3: CASSSWTVYGYTF. CDR3 nucleotides: TGTGCCAGCAGTTCCTGGACTGTCTATGGCTACACCTTC.

This clone has just a few counts. The chain carries TRBV9 and TRBJ2-3; 7 bases fit TRBD2. CDR1 and CDR2 (germline): SGDLS, YYNGEE. The CDR3 has 14 residues. V lost 5 bases to trimming and J lost 2 bases; unmatched junction nucleotides: 5. CDR3 loop: CASRGAGFTDTQYF. CDR3 nucleotides: TGTGCCAGCAGAGGAGCGGGGTTCACAGATACGCAGTATTTT.

The rearrangement uses TRBV7-9 and TRBJ2-1; weak D call: TRBD2 (6 bases). This CDR3 has 16 residues. The V gene's germline CDR1 is SEHNR and CDR2 FQNEAQ (reference sequence). V lost 5 bases, J lost 0 bases, and 14 bases lay in between. The CDR3: CASSPQDYSSYNEQFF. In DNA, the CDR3 is TGTGCCAGCAGCCCCCAGGACTATAGCTCCTACAATGAGCAGTTCTTC.

The V gene is TRBV5-6, the J gene TRBJ1-1; tentatively, D is TRBD1 (6 bases). Germline-derived CDR1 and CDR2 are SGHDT and YYEEEE. The CDR3 contains 15 residues. V was pared by 7 bases and J by 0 bases, with 16 bases between. The CDR3 bases are TGTGCCAGCTTTCTGGGGGCGGAGATGAACACTGAAGCTTTCTTT. This codes for CASFLGAEMNTEAFF.

This chain joins TRBV7-9 and TRBJ2-2; 8 bases match TRBD1. Per germline, CDR1 SEHNR and CDR2 FQNEAQ (reference sequence). CDR3 size: 15 residues. The J segment lost 6 bases and the V segment lost 5 bases, leaving 8 bases of the junction unmatched. The CDR3 nucleotides read TGTGCCAGCAGCCCCCGGGACAGGAGGGCCGGGGAGCTGTTTTTT. It yields the protein CASSPRDRRAGELFF.

The chain recombines TRBV29-1 with TRBJ2-7; 15 bases align to TRBD2. The CDR3 covers 14 residues. From germline, CDR1 is SQVTM and CDR2 ANQGSEA. V lost 5 bases and J lost 5; bases outside the gene matches: 4. CDR3 nucleotide sequence: TGCAGCGTTCCCGGACTAGCGGGAGGGAACGAGCAGTACTTC. This gives the protein CSVPGLAGGNEQYF.

The rearrangement links TRBV27 to TRBJ2-3; D perhaps matches TRBD2 (5 bases). The CDR3 loop spans 12 amino acids. CDR1 is MNHEY, CDR2 SMNVEV, per germline (reference sequence). Trimming shortened V by 5 bases and J by 11 bases, and 14 bases separated the two germline ends. CDR3 protein: CASSPTSGKQYF. The DNA for the CDR3 is TGTGCCAGCAGTCCCACTAGTGGGAAGCAGTATTTT.

This clone was detected only once. This chain uses TRBV4-1 with TRBJ2-2, with 8 bases aligning to TRBD2. The germline V gene encodes CDR1 MGHRA and CDR2 YSYEKL. Losses at the gene ends were 4 bases for V and 4 bases for J; bases not matched to a gene: 8. The CDR3 has 16 residues. CDR3: CASSPHPAGGTGELFF. Here the CDR3 DNA reads TGCGCCAGCAGCCCACACCCCGCGGGGGGCACCGGGGAGCTGTTTTTT.

The chain couples TRBV27 to TRBJ2-5; 10 nucleotides match TRBD2. The CDR3 is 15 amino acids. Germline-derived CDR1 and CDR2 are MNHEY and SMNVEV (reference sequence). The ends lost 5 bases at V and 1 base at J; junction bases unmatched: 4. The CDR3 spells CASSRTSGTQETQYF. CDR3 nucleotide sequence: TGTGCCAGCAGTCGGACTAGCGGTACCCAAGAGACCCAGTACTTC.

The V call is TRBV6-1, the J call TRBJ1-4; D is undetermined. CDR1 and CDR2 from the germline V gene are MNHNS and SASEGT. The CDR3 has 15 residues. Between the trimmed V and J ends, which lost 3 bases and 2 bases, there was a span of 10 bases. DNA of the CDR3: TGTGCCAGCAGTGACCGGGGAATGACTAATGAAAAACTGTTTTTT. Translation: CASSDRGMTNEKLFF.

The J gene is TRBJ1-5, the V gene TRBV30; D remains unclear. V was cut by 1 base and J by 5 bases, with 9 bases left in between. Germline CDR1 and CDR2: GTSNPN and SVGIG (reference sequence). This CDR3 contains 13 residues. The CDR3, as DNA: TGTGCCTGGAGTGAAGGGAGGGATCAGCCCCAGCATTTT. Translation: CAWSEGRDQPQHF.